This is a list of T cell receptor beta chains from one sample in a study of sequential checkpoint blockade in melanoma. Measured with immunoSEQ multiplex PCR; TCRdb has only the in-frame clones, and not every one. The sample lists around 30,000 clones, 82% occurring once. This specimen consisted of CD8+ T cells sorted from blood (inferred from file names), obtained from a patient given nivolumab and ipilimumab in sequence. These receptors all come from a human donor with melanoma. Each CDR3 is given with its conserved first and last residue. A D gene is named only where the DNA matches it firmly. Clone size is not always given. Where it is, it says once, few, many or a class for expanded clones.

V gene	J gene	clone size	D gene	CDR3 protein	CDR3 DNA
TRBV5-4	TRBJ1-2	NA	NA	CASSFSRQAYGYTF	TGTGCCAGCAGCTTTTCACGACAGGCTTATGGCTACACCTTC
TRBV27	TRBJ2-7	NA	TRBD2	CASSHDSGTSYEQYF	TGTGCCAGCAGCCACGATAGCGGGACATCCTACGAGCAGTACTTC
TRBV6-5	TRBJ2-5	NA	NA	CASSYSGETQYF	TGTGCCAGCAGTTACTCGGGCGAGACCCAGTACTTC
TRBV7-9	TRBJ1-1	NA	NA	CASSLDGLGGTEAFF	TGTGCCAGCAGCTTAGACGGCCTAGGGGGAACTGAAGCTTTCTTT
TRBV5-1	TRBJ1-2	NA	TRBD1	CASSLEVGGQGLSGYTF	TGCGCCAGCAGCTTGGAGGTTGGAGGACAGGGACTATCTGGCTACACCTTC
TRBV6-5	TRBJ1-4	NA	TRBD1	CASRPYRGEEEKLFF	TGTGCCAGCAGGCCCTACAGGGGAGAGGAAGAAAAACTGTTTTTT
TRBV27	TRBJ1-4	NA	NA	CASSPAGKGHEKLFF	TGTGCCAGCAGTCCCGCGGGGAAGGGGCACGAAAAACTGTTTTTT
TRBV28	TRBJ1-5	few	NA	CASTVLGAGAQHF	TGTGCCAGCACCGTCCTGGGGGCCGGAGCCCAGCATTTT
TRBV14	TRBJ1-6	NA	NA	CASSQEDGRGRGSPLHF	TGTGCCAGCAGCCAAGAAGATGGGCGGGGCCGGGGTTCACCCCTCCACTTT
TRBV2	TRBJ1-2	NA	NA	CASSDSPQVIPNYGYTF	TGTGCCAGCAGTGATTCCCCCCAGGTCATCCCCAACTATGGCTACACCTTC
TRBV28	TRBJ2-5	NA	TRBD1	CASSFRGQGETQYF	TGTGCCAGCAGTTTCAGGGGACAGGGGGAGACCCAGTACTTC
TRBV5-6	TRBJ1-1	NA	NA	CASSSLQGSNTEAFF	TGTGCCAGCAGCTCCCTACAGGGTTCGAACACTGAAGCTTTCTTT
TRBV30	TRBJ1-2	NA	NA	CAWSVDRTAHNYGYTF	TGTGCCTGGAGTGTAGATCGGACAGCCCACAACTATGGCTACACCTTC
TRBV27	TRBJ1-2	NA	NA	CASSLSTGSGYTF	TGTGCCAGCAGTCTTTCAACAGGGTCCGGCTACACCTTC
TRBV7-2	TRBJ2-7	NA	NA	CASSRDLTYEQYF	TGTGCCAGCAGCCGTGACTTGACCTACGAGCAGTACTTC
TRBV9	TRBJ2-7	NA	NA	CASSVTDSYEQYF	TGTGCCAGCAGCGTAACAGACTCCTACGAGCAGTACTTC
TRBV7-9	TRBJ1-1	NA	NA	CASSLHEGRRTEAFF	TGTGCCAGCAGCTTACATGAAGGGAGGAGGACTGAAGCTTTCTTT
TRBV10-3	TRBJ2-7	NA	TRBD2	CAIRAGGRTYEQYF	TGTGCCATCAGGGCGGGGGGTAGAACCTACGAGCAGTACTTC
TRBV18	TRBJ1-5	NA	NA	CASSPGLRSNQPQHF	TGTGCCAGCTCACCGGGACTCCGAAGCAATCAGCCCCAGCATTTT
TRBV19	TRBJ2-2	medium-sized	TRBD1	CASSTPNRQGSGELFF	TGTGCCAGTAGTACACCGAACAGACAGGGGTCCGGGGAGCTGTTTTTT
TRBV7-8	TRBJ1-1	NA	NA	CASSLTEGDTEAFF	TGTGCCAGCAGCTTAACCGAGGGGGACACTGAAGCTTTCTTT
TRBV6-5	TRBJ2-7	NA	NA	CASSYVGDSSYEQYF	TGTGCCAGCAGTTACGTAGGGGACTCCTCCTACGAGCAGTACTTC
TRBV9	TRBJ2-7	NA	NA	CASSVEGAKVYEQYF	TGTGCCAGCAGCGTAGAGGGAGCCAAGGTCTACGAGCAGTACTTC
TRBV7-9	TRBJ2-7	NA	NA	CASSLGRSDEQYF	TGTGCCAGCAGCCTAGGGAGGTCCGACGAGCAGTACTTC
TRBV27	TRBJ2-7	NA	TRBD1	CASSFLGQGSYEQYF	TGTGCCAGCAGTTTCTTGGGACAGGGTTCCTACGAGCAGTACTTC
TRBV10-1	TRBJ2-5	NA	NA	CASSESGRFQETQYF	TGCGCCAGCAGTGAGTCGGGGCGGTTCCAAGAGACCCAGTACTTC
TRBV30	TRBJ2-7	NA	TRBD2	CAWGLGSEQYF	TGTGCCTGGGGACTAGGAAGCGAGCAGTACTTC
TRBV27	TRBJ1-6	NA	TRBD1	CASSLDRVNSPLHF	TGTGCCAGCAGTTTGGACAGGGTCAATTCACCCCTCCACTTT
TRBV6-6	TRBJ1-5	NA	NA	CASRLQGVDQPQHF	TGTGCCAGCAGACTACAGGGTGTCGATCAGCCCCAGCATTTT
TRBV6-1	TRBJ2-1	NA	TRBD2	CASSAPWERESGNEQFF	TGTGCCAGCAGTGCCCCGTGGGAGCGGGAGTCCGGCAATGAGCAGTTCTTC
TRBV5-4	TRBJ1-1	NA	NA	CASSLSAGIIMNTEAFF	TGTGCCAGCAGCTTGTCGGCAGGGATTATCATGAACACTGAAGCTTTCTTT
TRBV6-1	TRBJ2-7	NA	TRBD1	CASSAPDRGTYEQYF	TGTGCCAGCAGTGCTCCAGACAGGGGAACCTACGAGCAGTACTTC
TRBV6-5	TRBJ2-1	NA	TRBD2	CASSSGPSGQFF	TGTGCCAGCAGCTCGGGGCCTAGCGGCCAGTTCTTC
TRBV6-5	TRBJ1-4	NA	NA	CASSYRPPTVNEKLFF	TGTGCCAGCAGTTACCGACCCCCGACAGTTAATGAAAAACTGTTTTTT
TRBV27	TRBJ1-1	NA	NA	CASRWGLMTEAFF	TGTGCCAGCAGGTGGGGGCTTATGACTGAAGCTTTCTTT
TRBV29-1	TRBJ2-7	once	TRBD1	CSVDLGQGPYEQYF	TGCAGCGTTGACCTAGGACAGGGACCTTACGAGCAGTACTTC
TRBV27	TRBJ1-2	NA	NA	CASSFSSNYGYTF	TGTGCCAGCAGTTTTTCGTCTAACTATGGCTACACCTTC
TRBV4-3	TRBJ1-2	NA	NA	CASSQDGSSSYTF	TGCGCCAGCAGCCAAGACGGGTCTTCGAGCTACACCTTC
TRBV6-5	TRBJ1-6	once	NA	CASSGPVSPLHF	TGTGCCAGCAGTGGCCCCGTCTCGCCCCTCCACTTT
TRBV28	TRBJ2-5	once	NA	CASSPLRGKGYQETQYF	TGTGCCAGCAGTCCCCTCCGGGGTAAAGGGTACCAAGAGACCCAGTACTTC
TRBV19	TRBJ2-7	NA	TRBD1	CASSDRGGSYEQYF	TGTGCCAGTTCGGACAGGGGCGGGTCCTACGAGCAGTACTTC
TRBV27	TRBJ1-1	NA	NA	CASSPWGGITEAFF	TGTGCCAGCAGTCCATGGGGGGGCATTACTGAAGCTTTCTTT
TRBV19	TRBJ1-1	once	NA	CASSPLRTVYTEAFF	TGTGCCAGTAGCCCACTCCGGACAGTCTACACTGAAGCTTTCTTT
TRBV2	TRBJ2-7	NA	TRBD1	CASSDPGQRFEQYF	TGTGCCAGCAGTGATCCGGGACAGCGGTTCGAGCAGTACTTC
TRBV30	TRBJ1-5	NA	TRBD1	CAWSTGQVNQPQHF	TGTGCCTGGAGTACTGGACAGGTGAATCAGCCCCAGCATTTT
TRBV27	TRBJ2-7	NA	TRBD1	CASSYRGPSYEQYF	TGTGCCAGCAGCTACAGGGGGCCCTCCTACGAGCAGTACTTC
TRBV4-2	TRBJ1-5	NA	NA	CASSQDGREPQHF	TGTGCCAGCAGCCAAGATGGGAGGGAGCCCCAGCATTTT
TRBV9	TRBJ1-2	NA	TRBD1	CASSVFGTGGRGYTF	TGTGCCAGCAGCGTTTTCGGGACAGGGGGCCGTGGCTACACCTTC
TRBV2	TRBJ2-7	NA	NA	CASSESGNYEQYF	TGTGCCAGCAGTGAATCCGGGAACTACGAGCAGTACTTC
TRBV7-9	TRBJ1-2	NA	TRBD1	CASRGDRGGYGYTF	TGTGCCAGCAGGGGGGACAGGGGCGGCTATGGCTACACCTTC
TRBV4-3	TRBJ1-5	few	TRBD1	CASSQYLGQSNQPQHF	TGCGCCAGCAGCCAATATCTGGGACAGAGCAATCAGCCCCAGCATTTT
TRBV2	TRBJ2-7	NA	TRBD2	CASKRTSGRAGSYEQYF	TGTGCCAGCAAGCGGACTAGCGGGAGGGCCGGGTCCTACGAGCAGTACTTC
TRBV7-8	TRBJ1-2	once	TRBD1	CASSKRTGVNYGYTF	TGTGCCAGCAGCAAACGGACAGGGGTCAACTATGGCTACACCTTC
TRBV27	TRBJ2-6	once	NA	CASSLSSSYAGANVLTF	TGTGCCAGCAGTTTATCGAGTAGCTATGCTGGGGCCAACGTCCTGACTTTC
TRBV7-8	TRBJ2-3	NA	TRBD1	CASRPGTGGFDTQYF	TGTGCCAGCAGACCTGGGACAGGGGGCTTCGATACGCAGTATTTT
TRBV15	TRBJ2-5	NA	NA	CATSRERVTRTQYF	TGTGCCACCAGCAGAGAACGGGTAACTCGGACCCAGTACTTC
TRBV7-8	TRBJ2-2	NA	NA	CASSLDTGAGELFF	TGTGCCAGCAGCTTAGATACCGGGGCCGGGGAGCTGTTTTTT
TRBV11-2	TRBJ2-3	NA	NA	CASSLAQDTQYF	TGTGCCAGCAGCTTAGCGCAGGATACGCAGTATTTT
TRBV27	TRBJ2-7	once	TRBD1	CASSTRDREGNEQYF	TGTGCCAGCAGTACCCGGGACAGGGAAGGGAACGAGCAGTACTTC